Listed here are 4 T cell receptor beta chains from one sample, sequenced in a study of PD-1 blockade in classical Hodgkin lymphoma. TCRdb keeps only in-frame clones here, not all; method: immunoSEQ multiplex PCR. Of 10,000 to 15,000 clones in the sample, 70% to 85% were seen once. Relapse after autologous stem cell transplantation occurred in every patient, and brentuximab vedotin exposure varied. Applied to thawed PBMCs, magnetic negative selection was the method used to isolate CD8+ T cells. The source material was CD8+ T cells from blood, sampled at baseline. The receptors stem from a human donor with classical Hodgkin lymphoma.

The genes are TRBV6-6 and TRBJ1-2, with a possible D match to TRBD1 (5 bases). CDR1 is MNHNY, CDR2 SVGAGI, per germline (reference sequence). This CDR3 comprises 16 residues. Trimming cost V 10 bases and J 4 bases, with 25 bases left between them. As DNA, the CDR3 is TGTGCCACCCTCGAACAAGGGGCAGGGATGGGCTATGGCTACACCTTC. Protein product: CATLEQGAGMGYGYTF.

This chain links TRBV30 with TRBJ2-2; D is unresolved. The length of the CDR3 is 12 residues. V was cut by 0 bases and J by 4 bases, with 3 bases left in between. Germline CDR1 reads GTSNPN; CDR2 reads SVGIG (reference sequence). CDR3 protein: CAWSVATGELFF. The CDR3, as DNA: TGTGCCTGGAGTGTAGCCACCGGGGAGCTGTTTTTT.

The V and J genes are TRBV9 and TRBJ2-7; 9 bases line up with TRBD2. This CDR3 region has 15 residues. J gave up 3 bases and V 0 bases, and 4 bases lay outside the gene matches. Germline V gene lookup returns CDR1 SGDLS and CDR2 YYNGEE. CDR3 loop: CASSVATSGGYEQYF. The CDR3 nucleotides are TGTGCCAGCAGCGTAGCGACTAGCGGTGGCTACGAGCAGTACTTC.

CDR3 bases: TGTGCCACCAGCAGGAAAACAGATACGCAGTATTTT. Protein: CATSRKTDTQYF. This chain links TRBV15 with TRBJ2-3; unclear D gene. Trimming shortened V by 3 bases and J by 3 bases, and 4 bases separated the two germline ends. Per germline, CDR1 LNHNV and CDR2 YYDKDF (reference sequence). This CDR3 is 12 amino acids long.